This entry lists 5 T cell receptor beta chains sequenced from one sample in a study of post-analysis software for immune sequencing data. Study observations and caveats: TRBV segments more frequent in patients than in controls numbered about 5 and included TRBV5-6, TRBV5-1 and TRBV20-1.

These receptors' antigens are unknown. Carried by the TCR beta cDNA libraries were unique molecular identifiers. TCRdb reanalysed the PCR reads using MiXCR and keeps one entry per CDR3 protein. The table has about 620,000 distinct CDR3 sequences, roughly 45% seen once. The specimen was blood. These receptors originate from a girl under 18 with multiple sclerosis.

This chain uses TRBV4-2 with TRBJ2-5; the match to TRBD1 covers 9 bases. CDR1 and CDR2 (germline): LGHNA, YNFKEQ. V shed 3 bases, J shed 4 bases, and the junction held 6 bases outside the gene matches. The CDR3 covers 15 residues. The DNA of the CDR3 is TGTGCCAGCAGCCATGACAGGGGGATGGTAGAGACCCAGTACTTC. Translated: CASSHDRGMVETQYF.

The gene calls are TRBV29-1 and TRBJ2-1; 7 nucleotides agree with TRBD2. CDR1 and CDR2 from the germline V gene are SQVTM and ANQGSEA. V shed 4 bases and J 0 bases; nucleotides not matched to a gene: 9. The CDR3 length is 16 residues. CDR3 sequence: CSVGVREITSYNEQFF. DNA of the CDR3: TGCAGCGTTGGGGTGCGGGAGATCACCTCCTACAATGAGCAGTTCTTC.

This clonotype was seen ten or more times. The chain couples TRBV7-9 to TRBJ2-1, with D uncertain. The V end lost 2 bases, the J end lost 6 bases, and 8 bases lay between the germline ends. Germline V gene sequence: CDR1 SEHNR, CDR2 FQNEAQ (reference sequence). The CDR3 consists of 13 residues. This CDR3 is CASSLIQSNEQFF. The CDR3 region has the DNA TGTGCCAGCAGCTTAATACAGAGCAATGAGCAGTTCTTC.

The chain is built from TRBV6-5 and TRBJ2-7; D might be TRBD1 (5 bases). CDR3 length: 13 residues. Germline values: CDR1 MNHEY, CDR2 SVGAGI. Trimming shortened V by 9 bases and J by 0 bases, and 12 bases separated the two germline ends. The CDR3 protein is CASSGPGSYEQYF. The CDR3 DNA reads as TGTGCCAGTTCAGGGCCGGGCTCCTACGAGCAGTACTTC.

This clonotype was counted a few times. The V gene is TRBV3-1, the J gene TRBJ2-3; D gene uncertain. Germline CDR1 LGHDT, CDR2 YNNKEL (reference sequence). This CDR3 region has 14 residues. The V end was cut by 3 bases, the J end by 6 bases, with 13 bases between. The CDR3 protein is CASSHSEFTDTQYF. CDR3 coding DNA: TGTGCCAGCAGCCATTCCGAGTTCACGGATACGCAGTATTTT.